The clone carrying this T cell receptor beta chain was detected many times. V gave up 1 base and J gave up 0 bases, with 10 bases separating them. The CDR3 extends over 15 amino acids. CDR1 and CDR2 from the germline V gene are MGHDK and SYGVNS. Amplification targeted TCR beta CDR3 regions from RNA transcripts. Initially, a first-round RT-PCR of the TCR CDR3 employed the HTBI primer set. TCRdb called the multiplex PCR reads again in MiXCR, with one record for every CDR3 protein. The data hold fewer than 450,000 distinct CDR3 sequences, with about a sixth observed a single time. This specimen belongs to a study of T cells in Graves' hyperthyroidism and ophthalmopathy.

The gene calls are TRBV25-1 and TRBJ2-7, with a weak D call TRBD1 (7 bases). The specimen sequenced was blood. This TCR came from a woman aged 25 to 39 with Graves' hyperthyroidism that later progressed to Graves' ophthalmopathy. For the CDR3, the DNA is TGTGCCAGCAGTGAATTGCGGGACAGCTCCTACGAGCAGTACTTC. Amino acids: CASSELRDSSYEQYF.